This is a list of T cell receptor beta chains from one sample in a study of blood T cells in healthy people across ages. One entry per CDR3 protein results from TCRdb running MiXCR on the 5' RACE reads. Counted here are about 620,000 distinct CDR3 sequences, 20% to 25% occurring once; the ten biggest clones make up roughly 3.7%. The sample consisted of blood. These TCRs come from a man aged 70-80 years in good health. Each CDR3 is given with its conserved first and last residue. A D gene is named only where the DNA matches it firmly. The size entry is marked missing in some rows and otherwise reads once, few, many or a size class.

J gene: TRBJ1-2; V gene: TRBV6-5; D gene: -; clone size: -; CDR3 DNA: TGTGCCAGCAGTATGGGGCCATTCGGCTACACCTTC; CDR3 protein: CASSMGPFGYTF
J gene: TRBJ2-1; V gene: TRBV18; D gene: TRBD2; clone size: few; CDR3 DNA: TGTGCCAGCTCACCCGGGACTAGTAAAAACAATGAGCAGTTCTTC; CDR3 protein: CASSPGTSKNNEQFF
J gene: TRBJ2-5; V gene: TRBV6-6; D gene: TRBD1; clone size: few; CDR3 DNA: TGTGCCAGCAGTTACTCGATTGGACAGGGGGCCGAGACCCAGTACTTC; CDR3 protein: CASSYSIGQGAETQYF
J gene: TRBJ2-7; V gene: TRBV5-1; D gene: TRBD2; clone size: -; CDR3 DNA: TGCGCCAGCAGCCCACTAGCGGACTCCTACGAGCAGTACTTC; CDR3 protein: CASSPLADSYEQYF
J gene: TRBJ2-3; V gene: TRBV5-1; D gene: -; clone size: many; CDR3 DNA: TGCGCCAGCAGCTTGGGTCAGGGCGCAGATACGCAGTATTTT; CDR3 protein: CASSLGQGADTQYF
J gene: TRBJ1-4; V gene: TRBV25-1; D gene: -; clone size: -; CDR3 DNA: TGTGCCAGCAGTGCGCCCTCGGGCCGAAGTGGAAAACTGTTTTTT; CDR3 protein: CASSAPSGRSGKLFF
J gene: TRBJ2-1; V gene: TRBV5-1; D gene: TRBD2; clone size: -; CDR3 DNA: TGCGCCAGCAGCTTTGCGGGGGGCTACAATGAGCAGTTCTTC; CDR3 protein: CASSFAGGYNEQFF
J gene: TRBJ2-4; V gene: TRBV20-1; D gene: -; clone size: few; CDR3 DNA: TGCAGTGCGCCGGGGAGGCTAGCCAAAAACATTCAGTACTTC; CDR3 protein: CSAPGRLAKNIQYF
J gene: TRBJ1-4; V gene: TRBV6-5; D gene: -; clone size: many; CDR3 DNA: TGTGCCAGCAGAGGCAGGCGAACTAATGAAAAACTGTTTTTT; CDR3 protein: CASRGRRTNEKLFF
J gene: TRBJ1-4; V gene: TRBV5-5; D gene: -; clone size: -; CDR3 DNA: TGTGCCAGCAGCCCGGAGGCTTCAAGCAGGCTGTTTTTT; CDR3 protein: CASSPEASSRLFF
J gene: TRBJ1-4; V gene: TRBV20-1; D gene: -; clone size: -; CDR3 DNA: TGCAGTGCTAGAGCAGGCGGGTTGGGGAATGAGGAACTGTTTTTT; CDR3 protein: CSARAGGLGNEELFF
J gene: TRBJ2-5; V gene: TRBV3-1; D gene: -; clone size: few; CDR3 DNA: TGTGCCAGCAGCCCTGCGAAGCGACAAGAGACCCAGCACTTC; CDR3 protein: CASSPAKRQETQHF
J gene: TRBJ2-1; V gene: TRBV19; D gene: TRBD2; clone size: -; CDR3 DNA: TGTGCCAGTAGTATAGTCGGTAGCGGGAGGGATGAGCAGTTCTTC; CDR3 protein: CASSIVGSGRDEQFF
J gene: TRBJ2-5; V gene: TRBV7-2; D gene: -; clone size: few; CDR3 DNA: TGTGCCAGCAGCTTACAGGGGACGGGGGAGACCCAGTACTTC; CDR3 protein: CASSLQGTGETQYF
J gene: TRBJ1-5; V gene: TRBV10-3; D gene: -; clone size: few; CDR3 DNA: TGTGCCATCAGTGGAAGTGGTGAGAGCAATCAGCCCCAGCATTTT; CDR3 protein: CAISGSGESNQPQHF
J gene: TRBJ2-7; V gene: TRBV7-8; D gene: -; clone size: many; CDR3 DNA: TGTGCCAGCAGCTTAGTAGAAGCCAGGTTAACCTACGAGCAGTACTTC; CDR3 protein: CASSLVEARLTYEQYF
J gene: TRBJ2-3; V gene: TRBV7-3; D gene: -; clone size: few; CDR3 DNA: TGTGCCAGCAGCTCTCAGACAGGAGCCACAGATACGCAGTATTTT; CDR3 protein: CASSSQTGATDTQYF
J gene: TRBJ2-5; V gene: TRBV19; D gene: -; clone size: -; CDR3 DNA: TGTGCCAGTAGTCCGAACTGGGCTGGGGAGACCCAGTACTTC; CDR3 protein: CASSPNWAGETQYF
J gene: TRBJ2-1; V gene: TRBV25-1; D gene: -; clone size: -; CDR3 DNA: TGTGCCAGCAGTGAAAGATTTAGCTCCTACAATGAGCAGTTCTTC; CDR3 protein: CASSERFSSYNEQFF
J gene: TRBJ2-1; V gene: TRBV27; D gene: TRBD1; clone size: -; CDR3 DNA: TGTGCCAGCAGTTTCCCGGGACAGGGGGCCAATGAGCAGTTCTTC; CDR3 protein: CASSFPGQGANEQFF
J gene: TRBJ1-5; V gene: TRBV19; D gene: -; clone size: -; CDR3 DNA: TGTGCCAGTAGTACACAGCCGTATAGCAATCAGCCCCAGCATTTT; CDR3 protein: CASSTQPYSNQPQHF
J gene: TRBJ2-5; V gene: TRBV27; D gene: -; clone size: many; CDR3 DNA: TGTGCCAGCAGTTTACCAGGTCAGGAGACCCAGTACTTC; CDR3 protein: CASSLPGQETQYF
J gene: TRBJ2-3; V gene: TRBV3-1; D gene: TRBD1; clone size: -; CDR3 DNA: TGTGCCAGCAGCCCCCGGGACAGGGGGCGAGGAGATACGCAGTATTTT; CDR3 protein: CASSPRDRGRGDTQYF
J gene: TRBJ2-1; V gene: TRBV27; D gene: -; clone size: -; CDR3 DNA: TGTGCCAGCAGTTTAGGACCAGAGGGTTACAATGAGCAGTTCTTC; CDR3 protein: CASSLGPEGYNEQFF
J gene: TRBJ2-3; V gene: TRBV10-3; D gene: TRBD2; clone size: -; CDR3 DNA: TGTGCCATCAGTGAGCTAGCGGGAGGCCGCGATACGCAGTATTTT; CDR3 protein: CAISELAGGRDTQYF
J gene: TRBJ2-1; V gene: TRBV27; D gene: -; clone size: few; CDR3 DNA: TGTGCCAGCAGGACCCCGGGGCTCTACAATGAGCAGTTCTTC; CDR3 protein: CASRTPGLYNEQFF
J gene: TRBJ2-4; V gene: TRBV18; D gene: TRBD1; clone size: -; CDR3 DNA: TGTGCCAGCTCACCAACCGGGCAGACGGGACAGGGGAACATTCAGTACTTC; CDR3 protein: CASSPTGQTGQGNIQYF
J gene: TRBJ2-1; V gene: TRBV4-1; D gene: -; clone size: few; CDR3 DNA: TGCGCCAGCAGCCAAGATTCTCTTGGGAGGAATGAGCAGTTCTTC; CDR3 protein: CASSQDSLGRNEQFF
J gene: TRBJ2-7; V gene: TRBV19; D gene: TRBD1; clone size: few; CDR3 DNA: TGTGCCAGTAGAGGACAGGGCAGCACCTACGAGCAGTACTTC; CDR3 protein: CASRGQGSTYEQYF
J gene: TRBJ2-3; V gene: TRBV5-6; D gene: TRBD1; clone size: few; CDR3 DNA: TGTGCCAGTGGGCCCAGGGGGTTAGATACGCAGTATTTT; CDR3 protein: CASGPRGLDTQYF
J gene: TRBJ1-2; V gene: TRBV20-1; D gene: -; clone size: once; CDR3 DNA: TGCAGTGCTAGAGATGCGAGGGAGGCTAACTATGGCTACACCTTC; CDR3 protein: CSARDAREANYGYTF
J gene: TRBJ2-7; V gene: TRBV4-1; D gene: -; clone size: -; CDR3 DNA: TGCGCCAGCAGCCCCCCGGCAGGGGCGAAGTCCTACGAGCAGTACTTC; CDR3 protein: CASSPPAGAKSYEQYF
J gene: TRBJ1-4; V gene: TRBV11-2; D gene: -; clone size: few; CDR3 DNA: TGTGCCACCAGGGGAGGGCTCAATGAAAAACTGTTTTTT; CDR3 protein: CATRGGLNEKLFF
J gene: TRBJ2-6; V gene: TRBV12-3/TRBV12-4; D gene: -; clone size: few; CDR3 DNA: TGTGCCAGCAGTTCCCTCGACTCTGGGGCCAACGTCCTGACTTTC; CDR3 protein: CASSSLDSGANVLTF
J gene: TRBJ2-7; V gene: TRBV4-3; D gene: TRBD2; clone size: many; CDR3 DNA: TGCGCCAGCAGCCAAGGGCGCGGGACTAGCGGCCTCTTGCAGTACTTC; CDR3 protein: CASSQGRGTSGLLQYF